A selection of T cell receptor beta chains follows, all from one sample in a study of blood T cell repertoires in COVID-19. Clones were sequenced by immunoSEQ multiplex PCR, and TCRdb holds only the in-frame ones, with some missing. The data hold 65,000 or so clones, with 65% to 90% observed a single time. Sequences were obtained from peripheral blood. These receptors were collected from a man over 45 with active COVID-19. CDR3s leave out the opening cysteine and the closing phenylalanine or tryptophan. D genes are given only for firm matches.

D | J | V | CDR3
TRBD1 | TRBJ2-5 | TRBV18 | ASSPRQGSGETQY
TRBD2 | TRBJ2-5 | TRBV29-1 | SALGRGWETQY
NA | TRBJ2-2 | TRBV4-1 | ASSQAGLGELF
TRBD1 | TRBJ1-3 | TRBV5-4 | ASSTDKGTGTGVGNTIY
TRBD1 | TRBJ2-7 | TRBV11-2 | ASSLDRVVHEQY
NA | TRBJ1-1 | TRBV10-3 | ATRENQNTEAF
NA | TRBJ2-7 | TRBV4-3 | ASSQDLRGSYEQY
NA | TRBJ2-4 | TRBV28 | ASSFSTQGGNIQY
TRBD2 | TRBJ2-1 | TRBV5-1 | ASSKRTSGSWVDEQF
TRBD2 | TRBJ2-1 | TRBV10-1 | ASSRGGLAGYNEQF
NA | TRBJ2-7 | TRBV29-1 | SVVDAQGPYEQY
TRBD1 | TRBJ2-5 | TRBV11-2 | ASSFTGGQETQY
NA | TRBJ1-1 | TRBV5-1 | ASSSNEPGNTEAF
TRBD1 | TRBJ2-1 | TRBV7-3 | ASSLSGGAYNEQF
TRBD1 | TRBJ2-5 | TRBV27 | ASSLRTGVQETQY
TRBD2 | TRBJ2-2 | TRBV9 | ASSWTSGGPGTGELF
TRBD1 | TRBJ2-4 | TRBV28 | ASSLDRVTKNIQY
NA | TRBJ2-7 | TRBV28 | ASSLTGSYEQY
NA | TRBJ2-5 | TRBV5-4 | ASSLGGGGKTQY
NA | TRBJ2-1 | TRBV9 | ASSVDPGSNEQF
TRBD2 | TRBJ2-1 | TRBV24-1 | ATSDPTSGSYNEQF
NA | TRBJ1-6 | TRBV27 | ASSRGGGNSPLH
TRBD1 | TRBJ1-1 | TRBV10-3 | AISVVGTGGNGLNTEAF
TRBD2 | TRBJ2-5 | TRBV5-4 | ASRPGTKETQY
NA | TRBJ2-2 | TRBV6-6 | ASMAPGRRSGELF
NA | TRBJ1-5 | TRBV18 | ASSPEGRVQPQH
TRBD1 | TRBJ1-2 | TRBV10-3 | AISELEGQGGDGYT
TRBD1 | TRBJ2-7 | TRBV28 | ASRLPGTDYEQY
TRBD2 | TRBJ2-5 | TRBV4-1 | ASAPETAGGETQY
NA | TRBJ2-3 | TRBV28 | ASSPPAERAQY
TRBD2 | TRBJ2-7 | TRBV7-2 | ASSLAGGSSYEQY
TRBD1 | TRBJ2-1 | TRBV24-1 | ATSDPGTGGYEQF
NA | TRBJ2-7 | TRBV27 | ASSPREV
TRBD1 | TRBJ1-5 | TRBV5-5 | ASSLRTGNQPQH
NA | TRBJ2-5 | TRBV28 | ASSPGRSVQETQY
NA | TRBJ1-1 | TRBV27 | ASSSWGVRAF
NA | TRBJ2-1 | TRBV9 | ASSVLTGTEQF